Below are 21 T cell receptor beta chains sequenced from a single sample in a study of cytomegalovirus exposure and HLA in healthy donors. Vbeta (60) and Jbeta (13) primers were used in the PCR. The protocol was immunoSEQ multiplex PCR, while the TCRdb copy is restricted to in-frame clones and leaves out a portion. The data hold about 180,000 clones, with around 82% observed a single time. Material for sequencing was PBMCs. These receptors all stem from a middle-aged man in good health and CMV-seronegative.

This clone was observed a few times. The chain links TRBV15 to TRBJ1-2; 7 bases fit TRBD1. Unmatched junction bases numbered 1, after V lost 0 bases and J lost 3 bases. The germline gives CDR1 LNHNV, CDR2 YYDKDF (reference sequence). The CDR3 totals 14 residues. CDR3 DNA sequence: TGTGCCACCAGCAGAGAGGGACAGTACTATGGCTACACCTTC. Its protein product is CATSREGQYYGYTF.

This sequence joins TRBV6-1 and TRBJ1-5; D remains ambiguous. V was trimmed by 7 bases and J by 5 bases, leaving 12 bases between them. Germline CDR1 reads MNHNS; CDR2 reads SASEGT. There are 13 residues in the CDR3. The CDR3 sequence: CASTGSSYQPQHF. In DNA, the CDR3 is TGTGCCAGCACGGGATCATCGTATCAGCCCCAGCATTTT.

V usage is TRBV9 and J usage is TRBJ2-3; D is possibly TRBD2 (6 bases). Trimming pared 7 bases from V and 0 bases from J, leaving 9 bases between. The CDR3 sequence is 13 residues long. The germline gives CDR1 SGDLS, CDR2 YYNGEE. CDR3 bases: TGTGCCAGCTCGCGGGGTAGCACAGATACGCAGTATTTT. Encoded protein: CASSRGSTDTQYF.

This clone was picked up a small number of times. The genes are TRBV15 and TRBJ2-3, with a weak D call TRBD2 (5 bases). The CDR3 sequence is 16 residues long. Trimming shortened V by 0 bases and J by 6 bases, and 16 bases separated the two germline ends. CDR1 and CDR2 from the germline V gene are LNHNV and YYDKDF (reference sequence). The CDR3 loop reads CATSRDRGSHPDTQYF. CDR3 sequence (DNA): TGTGCCACCAGCAGAGACCGGGGATCCCATCCCGATACGCAGTATTTT.

The rearrangement uses TRBV7-8 and TRBJ1-1, with 9 bases identical to TRBD1. Trimming at V came to 5 bases and at J to 1 base, leaving 11 bases not matched to a gene. Germline CDR1 reads SGHVS; CDR2 reads FQNEAQ. The CDR3 sequence is 17 residues long. The CDR3 DNA reads as TGTGCCAGCAGCCCCCGGGGGGGACAGGGAACGAACACTGAAGCTTTCTTT. Translated, it gives CASSPRGGQGTNTEAFF.

The chain has TRBV5-1 and TRBJ1-5; 7 nucleotides match TRBD1. Trimming cost V 0 bases and J 2 bases; bases outside gene matches: 8. The CDR3 spans 17 residues. Germline CDR1 reads SGHRS; CDR2 reads YFSETQ. The CDR3 protein is CASSLGQGERGNQPQHF. CDR3 DNA sequence: TGCGCCAGCAGCTTGGGACAGGGAGAGAGAGGCAATCAGCCCCAGCATTTT. Filled out from reference TRBV5-1 and TRBJ1-5, the complete variable domain reads KAGVTQTPRYLIKTRGQQVTLSCSPISGHRSVSWYQQTPGQGLQFLFEYFSETQRNKGNFPGRFSGRQFSNSRSEMNVSTLELGDSALYLCASSLGQGERGNQPQHFGDGTRLSIL.

This clone was picked up one time. The chain recombines TRBV5-1 with TRBJ1-5; D gene unclear. The CDR3 runs to 15 residues. The germline V gene encodes CDR1 SGHRS and CDR2 YFSETQ. The V end lost 5 bases, the J end lost 4 bases, and 16 bases lay between the germline ends. This chain's CDR3 is CASRLNVGPNQPQHF. For the CDR3, the DNA is TGCGCCAGCAGGCTTAACGTTGGCCCTAATCAGCCCCAGCATTTT.

This chain uses TRBV6-1 with TRBJ1-2, with TRBD1 identical over 7 bases. This CDR3 region has 13 residues. The germline V gene encodes CDR1 MNHNS and CDR2 SASEGT. V gave up 8 bases and J gave up 7 bases; unmatched junction bases: 10. CDR3 bases: TGTGCCAGCCGAGAACATAACAGGGGTGGCTACACCTTC. Its translation is CASREHNRGGYTF.

The chain couples TRBV5-1 to TRBJ1-1, with a weak D call TRBD1 (6 bases). V lost 4 bases, J lost 4 bases, and 17 bases lay in between. Germline V gene lookup returns CDR1 SGHRS and CDR2 YFSETQ. The CDR3 consists of 15 residues. The DNA for the CDR3 is TGCGCCAGCAGCGTCACAGGGATAGAAGGCACTGAAGCTTTCTTT. Translation gives CASSVTGIEGTEAFF.

This sequence joins TRBV4-1 and TRBJ1-1; the D gene is possibly TRBD1 (6 bases). V lost 6 bases to trimming and J lost 1 base, with 12 bases between them. The CDR3 is made up of 14 amino acids. Germline CDR1 reads MGHRA; CDR2 reads YSYEKL. CDR3 region: CASRSGTKNTEAFF. CDR3 nucleotide sequence: TGCGCCAGCAGATCCGGGACAAAGAACACTGAAGCTTTCTTT.

The gene calls are TRBV7-2 and TRBJ1-1; D uncertain. In germline, CDR1 is SGHTA, CDR2 FQGNSA. The germline V and J ends were trimmed by 5 bases and 1 base, with 14 bases remaining between them. The CDR3 is 15 amino acids. CDR3 nucleotides: TGTGCCAGCAGCCAGATTCCTCGGGGGAACACTGAAGCTTTCTTT. Encoded protein: CASSQIPRGNTEAFF.

The chain couples TRBV29-1 to TRBJ2-5; no clear D. From germline, CDR1 is SQVTM and CDR2 ANQGSEA. This CDR3 has 14 amino acids. V lost 6 bases and J 4 bases, leaving 18 bases between the germline ends. The CDR3 DNA reads TGCAGCGTCAGAGATCCCGTTAGAGGAGAGACCCAGTACTTC. This sequence encodes CSVRDPVRGETQYF.

This chain uses TRBV7-7 with TRBJ2-5; TRBD1 aligns across 7 bases. Germline V gene sequence: CDR1 SSHAT, CDR2 FNYEAQ (reference sequence). With V trimmed by 2 bases and J by 4 bases, 16 bases remained unmatched. The CDR3 is 18 amino acids. The CDR3 here is CASSLSVAPGGIGETQYF. The CDR3 DNA reads TGTGCCAGCAGCTTATCGGTGGCCCCAGGGGGTATAGGAGAGACCCAGTACTTC.

This clone was picked up a small number of times. The V gene is TRBV18, the J gene TRBJ1-5, with 8 bases fitting TRBD1. The CDR3 has 14 residues. Germline V gives CDR1 KGHSH, CDR2 LQKENI. After removal of 6 bases from V and 4 bases from J, the junction contained 5 bases not matched to a gene. CDR3 amino acids: CASSQTGDNQPQHF. The CDR3 bases are TGTGCCAGCTCGCAGACAGGGGATAATCAGCCCCAGCATTTT.

The chain has TRBV6-5 and TRBJ2-1; possible D gene TRBD2, 5 bases. Germline-derived CDR1 and CDR2 are MNHEY and SVGAGI. The CDR3 contains 13 residues. Deletions cut 5 bases from V and 7 bases from J, with 12 bases between. CDR3 region: CASSRLSDNEQFF. The CDR3 DNA reads TGTGCCAGCAGTCGACTAAGTGATAATGAGCAGTTCTTC.

The chain uses TRBV5-4 and TRBJ2-7; 7 nucleotides agree with TRBD2. This CDR3 has 14 amino acids. Germline V gene lookup returns CDR1 SGHNT and CDR2 YYREEE (reference sequence). Germline trimming cut 0 bases from V and 2 bases from J; bases unmatched to any gene: 2. CDR3 loop: CASSLGTSPYEQYF. CDR3 sequence (DNA): TGTGCCAGCAGCTTGGGGACTAGTCCCTACGAGCAGTACTTC.

As regards this clone: At one end the junction does not follow the germline gene, possibly because of a read error. This chain joins TRBV18 and TRBJ2-4, with a possible D match to TRBD1 (6 bases). The CDR3 loop spans 14 amino acids. The germline V gene has CDR1 KGHSH and CDR2 LQKENI. The CDR3 loop reads CASSPPTGKNIQYF. The CDR3 coding sequence is TGTGCCAGCTCGCCACCTACAGGGAAAAACATTCAGTACTTC.

This rearrangement joins TRBV7-3 to TRBJ1-2; TRBD1 is a possible D gene (5 bases). The germline V gene encodes CDR1 SGHTA and CDR2 FQGTGA. The CDR3 has 15 residues. V gave up 2 bases and J gave up 4 bases, with 14 bases separating them. The CDR3 DNA reads as TGTGCCAGCAGCTTAGGGGGGGAAAGCGTCTATGGCTACACCTTC. This sequence encodes CASSLGGESVYGYTF. The variable domain in full, with the rest retrieved from reference TRBV7-3 and TRBJ1-2, is GAGVSQTPSNKVTEKGKYVELRCDPISGHTALYWYRQSLGQGPEFLIYFQGTGAADDSGLPNDRFFAVRPEGSVSTLKIQRTERGDSAVYLCASSLGGESVYGYTFGSGTRLTVV.

This clone came up a few times. This chain links TRBV5-1 with TRBJ2-7; D is undetermined. The germline CDR1 and CDR2 sequences are SGHRS and YFSETQ. This CDR3 is 13 amino acids long. V shed 0 bases and J shed 1 base, with 5 bases lying between them. The CDR3, as DNA: TGCGCCAGCAGCTTGGGGCAGTCCTACGAGCAGTACTTC. Translating gives CASSLGQSYEQYF.

This clone has just one count. J is TRBJ1-2 and V is TRBV29-1; 8 nucleotides agree with TRBD1. Trimming took 6 bases from V and 6 from J; bases not matched to a gene: 3. The CDR3 extends over 11 amino acids. The germline CDR1 and CDR2 sequences are SQVTM and ANQGSEA. CDR3 region: CSVGTGDGYTF. Written as DNA, the CDR3 is TGCAGCGTAGGGACAGGAGATGGCTACACCTTC. Complete variable domain (other parts from reference TRBV29-1 and TRBJ1-2): SAVISQKPSRDICQRGTSLTIQCQVDSQVTMMFWYRQQPGQSLTLIATANQGSEATYESGFVIDKFPISRPNLTFSTLTVSNMSPEDSSIYLCSVGTGDGYTFGSGTRLTVV.

This chain's CDR3 is CASSPTLAGGTGYEQYF. As DNA, the CDR3 is TGTGCCAGCAGCCCGACCCTAGCGGGGGGGACGGGTTACGAGCAGTACTTC. The rearrangement joins TRBV7-9 to TRBJ2-7; TRBD2 matches 12 bases. V shed 5 bases, J shed 4 bases, and the junction held 12 bases outside the gene matches. The CDR3 is made up of 17 amino acids. The germline V gene encodes CDR1 SEHNR and CDR2 FQNEAQ (reference sequence). The variable domain in full, completed from reference TRBV7-9 and TRBJ2-7, reads DTGVSQNPRHKITKRGQNVTFRCDPISEHNRLYWYRQTLGQGPEFLTYFQNEAQLEKSRLLSDRFSAERPKGSFSTLEIQRTEQGDSAMYLCASSPTLAGGTGYEQYFGPGTRLTVT.